This entry concerns a single T cell receptor beta chain. A junction end diverges from the germline sequence, so it may reflect a read error. Germline CDR1 and CDR2: SEHNR and FQNEAQ (reference sequence). The CDR3 has 14 amino acids. These data originate in a study of T cells in Graves' hyperthyroidism and ophthalmopathy. Exclusion of a patient resulted from uncontrolled infection, other autoimmune disease, pregnancy or lactation. The source material, RNA transcripts, was used to amplify TCR beta CDR3 regions. In the first-round RT-PCR of the TCR CDR3, the HTBI primer set was used. Each CDR3 protein is one row after TCRdb ran MiXCR on the multiplex PCR reads. The repertoire holds roughly 420,000 distinct CDR3 sequences, with about a sixth as singletons.

The chain recombines TRBV7-9 with TRBJ2-2; TRBD1 matches 9 bases. The source material was blood. This TCR was sampled from a woman aged 18-29 years with Graves' hyperthyroidism. CDR3 amino acids: CASRLGQGSGELSF. The DNA for the CDR3 is TGTGCCAGCAGGTTGGGACAGGGATCCGGGGAGCTGTCTTTT.